Shown below are 29 T cell receptor beta chains from a single sample sequenced in a study of blood T cell repertoires in COVID-19. Assay: immunoSEQ multiplex PCR; the TCRdb copy retains only in-frame clones and omits some. Of under 85,000 clones in the sample, around nine tenths are singletons; the top ten hold over 4%. The sequenced sample was peripheral blood. These receptors came from a woman over 75 with active or convalescent COVID-19.

The V gene is TRBV12-3 or TRBV12-4, the J gene TRBJ2-7; D not resolved. V lost 5 bases and J 3 bases, leaving 5 bases between the germline ends. CDR3 length: 11 residues. Here the CDR3 DNA reads TGTGCCAGCAGTAACGGCTACGAGCAGTACTTC. It specifies CASSNGYEQYF.

The V gene is TRBV9, the J gene TRBJ1-1; no reliable D call. The germline CDR1 and CDR2 sequences are SGDLS and YYNGEE. Trimming pared 3 bases from V and 5 bases from J, leaving 11 bases between. The CDR3 consists of 13 residues. CDR3 sequence reads: CASSALSGTEAFF. CDR3 DNA: TGTGCCAGCAGCGCCCTGAGCGGGACTGAAGCTTTCTTT.

This chain links TRBV6-2 or TRBV6-3 with TRBJ2-7; weak D call: TRBD1 (6 bases). The germline V and J ends were trimmed by 7 bases and 0 bases, with 13 bases remaining between them. CDR3 length: 14 residues. Germline lookup yields CDR1 MNHEY and CDR2 SVGEGT. The CDR3 sequence: CASTPDRTSYEQYF. In nucleotides, the CDR3 is TGTGCCAGCACCCCCGACAGGACCTCCTACGAGCAGTACTTC.

The rearrangement uses TRBV6-5 and TRBJ2-7; no clear D gene. V shed 5 bases and J shed 4 bases, with 6 bases lying between them. Germline CDR1 reads MNHEY; CDR2 reads SVGAGI. The CDR3 loop spans 11 amino acids. In DNA, the CDR3 is TGTGCCAGCAGTCAGAATTACGAGCAGTACTTC. Encoded protein: CASSQNYEQYF.

This clone was picked up a small number of times. The chain employs TRBV19 and TRBJ2-7, with TRBD2 identical over 7 bases. Germline-derived CDR1 and CDR2 are LNHDA and SQIVND (reference sequence). CDR3 size: 13 residues. Germline trimming cut 7 bases from V and 3 bases from J; bases unmatched to any gene: 6. CDR3 DNA: TGTGCCAGTACACCGGGGGGTGGCTACGAGCAGTACTTC. Translation: CASTPGGGYEQYF.

On this clone itself: Distinct nucleotide sequences in the sample also encode this CDR3. V and J are TRBV14 and TRBJ2-3; D remains unclear. Germline values: CDR1 SGHDN, CDR2 FVKESK. This CDR3 is built from 13 residues. V was trimmed by 4 bases and J by 2 bases, leaving 7 bases between them. The DNA for the CDR3 is TGTGCCAGCAGCCCCCGGGTCACAGATACGCAGTATTTT. Translation gives CASSPRVTDTQYF.

This clone is a singleton in its sample. This chain uses TRBV9 with TRBJ2-1, with 8 bases lining up with TRBD2. The CDR3 extends over 16 amino acids. Germline V gives CDR1 SGDLS, CDR2 YYNGEE. V gave up 0 bases and J gave up 3 bases; unmatched junction bases: 5. The CDR3 loop is CASSVEGTRFYNEQFF. CDR3 bases: TGTGCCAGCAGCGTAGAAGGGACTAGGTTCTACAATGAGCAGTTCTTC.

The chain combines TRBV7-9 with TRBJ2-1; 14 nucleotides align to TRBD2. V was clipped by 5 bases and J by 9 bases; unmatched bases: 3. The CDR3 sequence is 14 residues long. Germline V CDR1 and CDR2: SEHNR, FQNEAQ (reference sequence). CDR3 protein: CASSAGLAGVEQFF. The DNA of the CDR3 is TGTGCCAGCAGCGCGGGACTAGCGGGAGTTGAGCAGTTCTTC.

The chain carries TRBV9 and TRBJ2-7; no clear D gene. Per the germline V gene, CDR1 is SGDLS and CDR2 is YYNGEE. With 4 bases removed from V and 1 base from J, the gap between germline ends came to 12 bases. This CDR3 has 14 residues. CDR3 amino acids: CASSPRPNSYEQYF. The CDR3 DNA is TGTGCCAGCAGCCCACGTCCTAATTCCTACGAGCAGTACTTC. The full variable domain, rest sourced from reference TRBV9 and TRBJ2-7, is DSGVTQTPKHLITATGQRVTLRCSPRSGDLSVYWYQQSLDQGLQFLIQYYNGEERAKGNILERFSAQQFPDLHSELNLSSLELGDSALYFCASSPRPNSYEQYFGPGTRLTVT.

The V and J genes are TRBV20-1 and TRBJ2-5; the D gene is possibly TRBD2 (6 bases). The CDR3 loop spans 14 amino acids. Trimming cost V 3 bases and J 5 bases, with 16 bases left between them. Germline CDR1 reads DFQATT; CDR2 reads SNEGSKA (reference sequence). CDR3: CSASSGDFGETQYF. CDR3 DNA: TGCAGTGCTAGTTCGGGAGACTTTGGGGAGACCCAGTACTTC.

J is TRBJ2-3 and V is TRBV7-2; 7 bases are shared with TRBD1. The germline V gene encodes CDR1 SGHTA and CDR2 FQGNSA. This CDR3 contains 16 residues. V shed 5 bases and J 1 base; nucleotides not matched to a gene: 9. The CDR3 spells CASSRQGQGRTDTQYF. The DNA of the CDR3 is TGTGCCAGCAGCAGACAGGGTCAGGGCCGCACAGATACGCAGTATTTT.

The V call is TRBV27, the J call TRBJ2-7; 8 bases map to TRBD1. The germline V gene has CDR1 MNHEY and CDR2 SMNVEV (reference sequence). The CDR3 runs to 14 residues. The V segment lost 7 bases and the J segment 4 bases; nucleotides outside the gene matches: 9. The CDR3 nucleotides are TGTGCCAGCAAGAGGACAGGGAGCGTGTACGAGCAGTACTTC. Amino acid sequence: CASKRTGSVYEQYF.

The rearrangement uses TRBV5-1 and TRBJ2-7; 10 bases map to TRBD2. This CDR3 has 14 residues. CDR1 and CDR2 (germline): SGHRS, YFSETQ. J was trimmed by 2 bases and V by 2 bases; bases with no gene match: 1. The CDR3 spells CASSLAGGPYEQYF. The CDR3 nucleotides read TGCGCCAGCAGCTTAGCGGGAGGGCCCTACGAGCAGTACTTC.

This chain links TRBV27 with TRBJ2-1; TRBD1 matches 9 bases. With 5 bases clipped from V and 4 bases from J, the junction kept 9 bases outside the gene matches. Germline lookup yields CDR1 MNHEY and CDR2 SMNVEV (reference sequence). CDR3 length: 16 amino acids. The CDR3 DNA reads TGTGCCAGCAGTCCCTCCGGGACAGGGAAATACAATGAGCAGTTCTTC. Protein: CASSPSGTGKYNEQFF.

V usage is TRBV5-6 and J usage is TRBJ1-2; TRBD1 is a possible D gene (6 bases). V shed 5 bases and J shed 8 bases, with 22 bases lying between them. Germline CDR1 is SGHDT and CDR2 is YYEEEE. The CDR3 is 15 amino acids. The CDR3 spells CASRTGQGLLYGYTF. The CDR3 DNA reads TGTGCCAGCAGGACTGGCCAGGGGCTTCTCTACGGCTACACCTTC.

Written as DNA, the CDR3 is TGCAGCGTTGAAGATGCCCGGGTCCTGTTCTTC. Its protein product is CSVEDARVLFF. This rearrangement joins TRBV29-1 to TRBJ2-1, with D unresolved. CDR3 size: 11 residues. Germline V lookup: CDR1 SQVTM, CDR2 ANQGSEA. The V end was cut by 0 bases, the J end by 15 bases, with 12 bases between.

CDR3 amino acids: CASSLVRGSSYEQYF. As DNA, the CDR3 is TGTGCCAGCAGCTTGGTTCGCGGTAGCTCCTACGAGCAGTACTTC. The chain uses TRBV5-5 and TRBJ2-7; D unresolved. The CDR3 loop spans 15 amino acids. CDR1 and CDR2 (germline): SGHKS, YYEKEE (reference sequence). The ends were cut back, 0 bases at V and 0 bases at J, with 10 bases in the middle.

The J gene is TRBJ2-7, the V gene TRBV28, with 8 bases fitting TRBD1. The CDR3 length is 15 residues. Looked up from germline, CDR1 is MDHEN and CDR2 is SYDVKM. The V and J ends lost 3 bases and 4 bases, in that order; junction bases with no gene match: 8. The CDR3 reads CASSFPGQVLYEQYF. The CDR3 region has the DNA TGTGCCAGCAGTTTCCCGGGACAGGTCCTTTACGAGCAGTACTTC.

This clone was observed a handful of times. V gene TRBV30 combines with J gene TRBJ2-3; maybe TRBD1 (6 bases). V was clipped by 0 bases and J by 1 base, with 11 bases between them. The germline V gene encodes CDR1 GTSNPN and CDR2 SVGIG (reference sequence). This CDR3 comprises 15 residues. This chain's CDR3 is CAWSVTGWGTDTQYF. CDR3 DNA: TGTGCCTGGAGTGTAACAGGGTGGGGCACAGATACGCAGTATTTT.

The CDR3 DNA reads TGTGCCAGCAGTGAAGCGTGGCGACAGGGGTTGGAGACCCAGTACTTC. It translates to CASSEAWRQGLETQYF. The chain joins TRBV6-1 to TRBJ2-5; 8 bases are a match to TRBD1. The CDR3 contains 16 residues. The trim removed 0 bases at V and 5 bases at J, leaving 8 bases unmatched. Germline V CDR1 and CDR2: MNHNS, SASEGT.

The chain joins TRBV9 to TRBJ2-7; 7 positions match TRBD1. The germline V gene has CDR1 SGDLS and CDR2 YYNGEE. V shed 2 bases and J 4 bases; nucleotides not matched to a gene: 9. The CDR3 runs 15 residues. The CDR3 DNA reads as TGTGCCAGCAGCGTGGGGACAGAAGGGAGATACGAGCAGTACTTC. It is translated as CASSVGTEGRYEQYF.

V usage is TRBV7-8 and J usage is TRBJ2-7, with 7 bases fitting TRBD1. Germline CDR1 and CDR2: SGHVS and FQNEAQ. V dropped 5 bases and J dropped 2; count of bases not matched to a gene: 3. CDR3 size: 13 residues. The CDR3 region has the DNA TGTGCCAGCAGCAAGGACAGGCCCTACGAGCAGTACTTC. Its protein is CASSKDRPYEQYF.

The chain recombines TRBV14 with TRBJ2-1; 15 nucleotides align to TRBD2. The CDR3 is made up of 15 amino acids. Germline values: CDR1 SGHDN, CDR2 FVKESK. The ends lost 5 bases at V and 12 bases at J; junction bases unmatched: 8. The CDR3 sequence: CASSFGLAGGPGQFF. The CDR3 DNA is TGTGCCAGCAGCTTTGGACTAGCGGGGGGGCCGGGGCAGTTCTTC.

The table lists this clone with a few counts. The J gene is TRBJ2-3, the V gene TRBV19; TRBD2 is a possible D gene (5 bases). Germline CDR1 LNHDA, CDR2 SQIVND (reference sequence). V shed 5 bases and J shed 0 bases, with 12 bases lying between them. The CDR3 sequence is 15 residues long. The CDR3 loop reads CASSWNGVSTDTQYF. In DNA, the CDR3 is TGTGCCAGTAGTTGGAACGGGGTTAGCACAGATACGCAGTATTTT.

CDR3 protein: CASSFERTHGYTF. The DNA of the CDR3 is TGTGCCAGCAGCTTCGAAAGGACTCATGGCTACACCTTC. The chain couples TRBV7-2 to TRBJ1-2, with unresolved D. The CDR3 spans 13 residues. Germline V gene sequence: CDR1 SGHTA, CDR2 FQGNSA. With 3 bases removed from V and 6 bases from J, the gap between germline ends came to 11 bases.

This clone was recorded only once. The J gene is TRBJ1-1, the V gene TRBV6-6; weak D call: TRBD1 (6 bases). Germline V gene sequence: CDR1 MNHNY, CDR2 SVGAGI (reference sequence). The CDR3 runs 14 residues. V was cut by 2 bases and J by 0 bases, with 7 bases left in between. Written as DNA, the CDR3 is TGTGCCAGCAGTTACGGACAGATGAACACTGAAGCTTTCTTT. Protein product: CASSYGQMNTEAFF.

This clone was counted only a few times. The chain joins TRBV28 to TRBJ2-1, with 13 bases identical to TRBD2. Germline V lookup: CDR1 MDHEN, CDR2 SYDVKM. The J segment lost 1 base and the V segment lost 4 bases, leaving 25 bases of the junction unmatched. The CDR3 has 24 residues. The CDR3 region has the DNA TGTGCCAGCAGTTCCCCCGGAGGGACAGGGGGACTACCGGGACTAGCGGGATCCTACAATGAGCAGTTCTTC. Protein product: CASSSPGGTGGLPGLAGSYNEQFF.

The chain recombines TRBV18 with TRBJ2-6; weak D call: TRBD2 (5 bases). The V gene's germline CDR1 is KGHSH and CDR2 LQKENI. V dropped 6 bases and J dropped 1 base, with 13 bases sitting between them. The CDR3 is 16 amino acids. The CDR3 nucleotides are TGTGCCAGCTCCCCTTTATGGGAGTCTGGGGCCAACGTCCTGACTTTC. As protein: CASSPLWESGANVLTF.

This clone has a single count. V is TRBV10-3 and J is TRBJ2-3; 15 bases are a match to TRBD2. The CDR3 extends over 18 amino acids. Trimming took 0 bases from V and 2 from J; bases not matched to a gene: 3. Germline CDR1 is ENHRY and CDR2 is SYGVKD. The CDR3 sequence is CAISESGLAGGTTDTQYF. CDR3 sequence (DNA): TGTGCCATCAGTGAGTCGGGACTAGCGGGGGGAACCACAGATACGCAGTATTTT.